This T cell receptor beta chain is drawn from a study of shared clonotypes between healthy human individuals. Study-level results: It was the non-shared clonotypes that had lower generation probabilities than clonotypes shared by all four donors.

For this clone: Its antigen is currently unknown.

The table came from immunoSEQ multiplex PCR; TCRdb's copy has only in-frame clones and leaves some out. In the table there are approximately 2,000,000 clones, 92% of which are singletons. Germline-derived CDR1 and CDR2 are LGHNA and YSLEER. CDR3 size: 15 residues. The V end was cut by 3 bases, the J end by 4 bases, with 13 bases between. The rearrangement joins TRBV4-3 to TRBJ2-1; no clear D gene. The receptor's source is a man between 18 and 29 years old in good health. Some clones in this sample may be carry-over from other donors' samples. The sample taken for sequencing was naive CD4+ T cells from PBMCs. Noted subset: CD45RA+ positively selected. CDR3 residues: CASSQSTGTYNEQFF. CDR3 DNA: TGCGCCAGCAGCCAGTCGACCGGAACTTACAATGAGCAGTTCTTC.